This TCR beta chain was sequenced for a study of response to subunit inactivated influenza vaccine. The CDR3 extends over 14 amino acids. Per germline, CDR1 LGHNA and CDR2 YSLEER. V shed 1 base and J shed 4 bases, with 9 bases lying between them. MiXCR, applied by TCRdb to the RT-PCR reads, yields one record per CDR3 protein. This table has fewer than 750,000 distinct CDR3 sequences, less than 15% appearing once. In its sample, this clonotype was seen a few times. The TCR was taken from a man aged 45-65 years who received an inactivated influenza vaccine. This chain joins TRBV4-3 and TRBJ2-3; no clear D gene. The source material was PBMCs from blood, sampled about 11 days after vaccination. The CDR3 is CASSQGNTPDTQYF. The CDR3 coding sequence is TGCGCCAGCAGCCAAGGGAACACCCCAGATACGCAGTATTTT.